The entry below gives a single T cell receptor beta chain sequence along with its context. Antigen unknown. The record originates from a study of cytomegalovirus exposure and HLA in healthy donors. Study results and caveats: The likely origin of a cluster of highly shared sequence variants was a sequencing artifact. A later analysis, which compared TCR beta chains of equal frequency, found the HLA-associated ones more clonally expanded. Presence/absence analyses assumed roughly uniform sequencing depth across donors.

PCR involved 60 Vbeta and 13 Jbeta primers. The repertoire was sequenced with immunoSEQ multiplex PCR; TCRdb's copy has only in-frame clones and lacks some. The table records 150,000 to 200,000 clones, about 85% of them present only once. Sequenced: PBMCs. The sequence was collected from a boy between 2 and 10 years old in good health and CMV-seronegative.

The CDR3 loop reads CASSSIPGRQPQHF. CDR3 sequence (DNA): TGTGCCAGCAGCTCCATCCCTGGGCGTCAGCCCCAGCATTTT. The chain couples TRBV7-8 to TRBJ1-5, with D uncertain. The CDR3 runs to 14 residues. Per germline, CDR1 SGHVS and CDR2 FQNEAQ. Trimming stripped 4 bases from V and 6 bases from J, with 13 bases between.